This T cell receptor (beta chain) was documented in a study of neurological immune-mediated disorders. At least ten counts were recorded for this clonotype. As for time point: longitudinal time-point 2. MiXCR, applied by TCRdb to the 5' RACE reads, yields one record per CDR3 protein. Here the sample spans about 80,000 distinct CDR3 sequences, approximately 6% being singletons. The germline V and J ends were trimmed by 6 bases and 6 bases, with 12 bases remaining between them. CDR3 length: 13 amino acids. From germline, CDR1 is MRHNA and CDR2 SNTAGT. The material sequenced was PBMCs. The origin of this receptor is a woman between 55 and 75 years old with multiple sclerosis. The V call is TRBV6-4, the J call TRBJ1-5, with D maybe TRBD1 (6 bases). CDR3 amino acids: CASSLQGGQPQHF. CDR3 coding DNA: TGTGCCAGCAGCTTACAGGGCGGTCAGCCCCAGCATTTT.